This T cell receptor beta chain derives from a study of T cell responses to AZD1222 COVID-19 vaccine. Data came from immunoSEQ multiplex PCR; TCRdb stores just in-frame clones and leaves some out. The sample holds 200,000 or so clones; about 94% are singletons and the top ten take about 1%. Looked up from germline, CDR1 is KGHDR and CDR2 is SFDVKD. The CDR3 is 15 residues long. V dropped 6 bases and J dropped 7 bases, with 18 bases sitting between them. The sequence derives from an adult who received the AZD1222 COVID-19 vaccine. This rearrangement joins TRBV24-1 to TRBJ2-1; D is perhaps TRBD2 (6 bases). Sequences were derived from peripheral blood, sampled 28 days after the second AZD1222 dose. In DNA form, the CDR3 reads TGTGCCACCAGTCTTGGAGGGGTAAATCGGAATGAGCAGTTCTTC. Translated, it gives CATSLGGVNRNEQFF.